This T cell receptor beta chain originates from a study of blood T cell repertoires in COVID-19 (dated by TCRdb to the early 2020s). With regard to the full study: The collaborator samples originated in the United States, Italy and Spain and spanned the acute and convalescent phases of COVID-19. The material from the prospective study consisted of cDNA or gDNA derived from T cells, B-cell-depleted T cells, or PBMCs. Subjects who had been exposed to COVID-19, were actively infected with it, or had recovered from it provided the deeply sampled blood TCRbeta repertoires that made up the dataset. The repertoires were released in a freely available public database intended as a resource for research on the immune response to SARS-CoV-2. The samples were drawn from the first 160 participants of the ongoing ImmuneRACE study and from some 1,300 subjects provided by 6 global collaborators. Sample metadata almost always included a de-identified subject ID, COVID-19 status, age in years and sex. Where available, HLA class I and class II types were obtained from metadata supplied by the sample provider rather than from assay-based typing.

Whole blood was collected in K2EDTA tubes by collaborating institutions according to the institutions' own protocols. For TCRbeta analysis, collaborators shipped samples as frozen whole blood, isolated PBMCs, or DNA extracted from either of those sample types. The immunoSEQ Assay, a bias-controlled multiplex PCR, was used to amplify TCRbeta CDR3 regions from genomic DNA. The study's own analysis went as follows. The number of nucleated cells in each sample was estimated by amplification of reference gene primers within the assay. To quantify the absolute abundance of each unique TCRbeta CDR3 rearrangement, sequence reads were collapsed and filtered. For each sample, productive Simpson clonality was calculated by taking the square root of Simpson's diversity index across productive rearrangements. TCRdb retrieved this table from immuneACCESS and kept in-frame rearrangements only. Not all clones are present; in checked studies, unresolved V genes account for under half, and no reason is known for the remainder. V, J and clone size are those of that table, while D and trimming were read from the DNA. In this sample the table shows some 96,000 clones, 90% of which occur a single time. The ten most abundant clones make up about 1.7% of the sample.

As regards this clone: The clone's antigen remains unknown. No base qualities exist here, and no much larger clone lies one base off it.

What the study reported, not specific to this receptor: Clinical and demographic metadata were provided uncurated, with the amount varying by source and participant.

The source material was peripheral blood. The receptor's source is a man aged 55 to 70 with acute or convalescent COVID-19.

The DNA sequence is TGTGCCAGCAGCCCGGGGAGTTCCTATGTCTATGGCTACACCTTC. Its translation reads: CASSPGSSYVYGYTF. The chain is made from TRBV4-2 and TRBJ1-2, with the identity of the D gene unclear. The CDR3 spans 15 residues, from the cysteine through the phenylalanine. Only the CDR3 portion is preserved as DNA: 45 bases, with reading frame beginning at the first base. The germline V gene supplies CDR1 LGHNA and CDR2 YNFKEQ. Trimming removed 4 bases from V and 4 bases from J, leaving 16 bases between the germline ends.